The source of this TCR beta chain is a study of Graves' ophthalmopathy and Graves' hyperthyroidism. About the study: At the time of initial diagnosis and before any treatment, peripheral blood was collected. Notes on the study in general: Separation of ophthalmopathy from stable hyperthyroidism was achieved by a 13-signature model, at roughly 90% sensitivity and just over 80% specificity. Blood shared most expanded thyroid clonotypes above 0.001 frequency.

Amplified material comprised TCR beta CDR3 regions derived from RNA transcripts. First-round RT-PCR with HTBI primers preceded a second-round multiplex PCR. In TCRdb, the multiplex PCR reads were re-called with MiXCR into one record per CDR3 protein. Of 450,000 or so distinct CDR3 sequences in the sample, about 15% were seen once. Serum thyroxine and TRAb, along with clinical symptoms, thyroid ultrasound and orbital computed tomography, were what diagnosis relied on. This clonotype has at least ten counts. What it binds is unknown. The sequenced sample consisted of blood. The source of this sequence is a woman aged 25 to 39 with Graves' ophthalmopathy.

The chain's CDR3 is CASGLTLSSYNEQFF. CDR3 DNA: TGTGCTAGTGGTTTAACGTTAAGCTCCTACAATGAGCAGTTCTTC. The gene calls are TRBV12-5 and TRBJ2-1; D remains unclear. The CDR3 has 15 residues. Trimming shortened V by 3 bases and J by 0 bases, and 9 bases separated the two germline ends. Germline V gene lookup returns CDR1 LGHNT and CDR2 FRNRAP.